This TCR beta chain was captured by sequencing in a study of response to subunit inactivated influenza vaccine. Points on this clonotype: Its antigen is currently unknown.

Notes on the study in general: Only a handful of new T cells, the authors suggested, are recruited with each seasonal influenza vaccination.

Germline V gives CDR1 SGHDT, CDR2 YYEEEE. This CDR3 is built from 18 residues. The J segment lost 1 base and the V segment lost 0 bases, leaving 7 bases of the junction unmatched. Using its own MiXCR run on the RT-PCR reads, TCRdb lists one record per CDR3 protein. The sample lists 560,000 or so distinct CDR3 sequences; 6% to 9% were seen once. The chain has TRBV5-6 and TRBJ2-1, with 10 bases fitting TRBD2. Sequencing was performed on PBMCs from blood, taken around 25 months after vaccination. The clonotype comes from a man aged 50 to 75 who received an inactivated influenza vaccine. The CDR3 nucleotides are TGTGCCAGCAGCTTGGCCTTAGCGGGAGGTTTGTCCTACAATGAGCAGTTCTTC. This sequence encodes CASSLALAGGLSYNEQFF.